The present entry profiles one TCR beta chain with its context. This sample was included in a study of blood T cell repertoires in COVID-19. The overall study: The United States, Italy and Spain supplied acute and convalescent COVID-19 samples. Sources were T cells, B-cell-depleted T cells, or PBMCs; the material itself was cDNA or gDNA.

Repertoires were generated with immunoSEQ multiplex PCR, while TCRdb's copy carries only in-frame clones and drops some. The sample records around 190,000 clones, 80% to 85% being singletons. One Seattle source followed patients from active infection through their disease course. The clonotype originates from a woman in her seventies with COVID-19, enrolled during active disease. The material sequenced was peripheral blood.

Written as DNA, the CDR3 is TGTGCCAGCAGTTTCCTCCCGGTAGCGAACACCGGGGAGCTGTTTTTT. Translating it yields CASSFLPVANTGELFF. This chain links TRBV27 with TRBJ2-2; D uncertain. V gave up 3 bases and J gave up 0 bases, with 11 bases separating them. The germline V gene encodes CDR1 MNHEY and CDR2 SMNVEV (reference sequence). CDR3 length: 16 amino acids.